The 17 T cell receptor beta chains below all came from one sample that was sequenced in a study of T cell responses to AZD1222 COVID-19 vaccine. Method: immunoSEQ multiplex PCR; TCRdb's copy keeps in-frame clones and lacks some. The table lists 100,000 to 150,000 clones, around 87% of them singletons. Sample: peripheral blood, taken on day 0 of AZD1222 vaccination. The source is an adult in good health.

The CDR3 sequence is CASSRNIPNTEAFF. CDR3 nucleotides: TGTGCCAGCAGTAGGAACATTCCGAACACTGAAGCTTTCTTT. The chain uses TRBV6-2 or TRBV6-3 and TRBJ1-1; D is uncertain. The CDR3 consists of 14 residues. Trimming took 5 bases from V and 1 from J, leaving 11 bases between them. Germline CDR1 and CDR2: MNHEY and SVGEGT.

V is TRBV5-1 and J is TRBJ1-1; D is perhaps TRBD1 (5 bases). Trimming removed 4 bases at V and 0 bases at J, with 13 bases between. The CDR3 spans 15 residues. Per the germline V gene, CDR1 is SGHRS and CDR2 is YFSETQ. The CDR3 region has the DNA TGCGCCAGCAGCCCCACCCCGACAGTGAACACTGAAGCTTTCTTT. Its translation is CASSPTPTVNTEAFF.

The CDR3 sequence: CASGGLSGSLSSYNSPLHF. CDR3 nucleotides: TGTGCCAGCGGGGGATTGTCGGGGTCCTTGAGCTCCTATAATTCACCCCTCCACTTT. This chain connects TRBV11-2 to TRBJ1-6; D may be TRBD1 (5 bases). The V end lost 8 bases, the J end lost 0 bases, and 23 bases lay between the germline ends. The CDR3 spans 19 residues. Germline V gene sequence: CDR1 SGHAT, CDR2 FQNNGV.

The chain couples TRBV6-6 to TRBJ2-7; no reliable D call. The germline V gene has CDR1 MNHNY and CDR2 SVGAGI (reference sequence). The CDR3 runs 11 residues. V lost 0 bases to trimming and J lost 6 bases, with 3 bases between them. The CDR3 bases are TGTGCCAGCAGTTACTCGGTCGAGCAGTACTTC. This gives the protein CASSYSVEQYF.

This clone was seen a single time. The genes are TRBV20-1 and TRBJ2-7; 9 nucleotides align to TRBD1. Germline CDR1 reads DFQATT; CDR2 reads SNEGSKA (reference sequence). V lost 3 bases, J lost 3 bases, and 12 bases stayed unmatched. CDR3 size: 16 residues. CDR3: CSASKTTGGEGYEQYF. The DNA for the CDR3 is TGCAGTGCTAGTAAGACAACAGGGGGCGAAGGCTACGAGCAGTACTTC.

Only one count was recorded for this clone. This chain connects TRBV7-8 to TRBJ1-1; 9 positions match TRBD1. The CDR3 covers 15 residues. Germline V gene data show CDR1 as SGHVS and CDR2 as FQNEAQ. J was trimmed by 3 bases and V by 1 base; bases with no gene match: 3. CDR3 nucleotide sequence: TGTGCCAGCAGCTTAGGGGACAGGGCCTACACTGAAGCTTTCTTT. This codes for CASSLGDRAYTEAFF.

The V gene is TRBV3-1 (or the pseudogene TRBV3-2), the J gene TRBJ2-1; 8 positions agree with TRBD2. Trimming cost V 3 bases and J 5 bases; bases outside gene matches: 3. This CDR3 has 14 residues. Germline CDR1 and CDR2: LGHDT and YNNKEL (reference sequence). The CDR3 spells CASSHLAGDNEQFF. The CDR3 nucleotides read TGTGCCAGCAGCCACCTAGCGGGCGACAATGAGCAGTTCTTC.

The V call is TRBV11-1, the J call TRBJ1-5; no firm D call. CDR1 SGHAT and CDR2 FQDESV come from the germline V gene (reference sequence). The CDR3 runs to 13 residues. V lost 5 bases and J 7 bases, leaving 12 bases between the germline ends. The CDR3 reads CASSAGYQQPQHF. CDR3 bases: TGTGCCAGCAGCGCGGGGTATCAACAGCCCCAGCATTTT.

The V gene is TRBV28, the J gene TRBJ2-2; either TRBD1 or TRBD2 may fit D (5 bases each). V lost 4 bases and J 6 bases, leaving 9 bases between the germline ends. Germline V gene lookup returns CDR1 MDHEN and CDR2 SYDVKM. This CDR3 is built from 13 residues. The CDR3 region is CASSSRGAGELFF. Written as DNA, the CDR3 is TGTGCCAGCAGTTCTAGGGGAGCCGGGGAGCTGTTTTTT.

The chain joins TRBV29-1 to TRBJ1-2; D is uncertain. This CDR3 contains 17 residues. Between the trimmed V and J ends, which lost 6 bases and 5 bases, there was a span of 28 bases. Germline loops: CDR1 SQVTM, CDR2 ANQGSEA. The DNA for the CDR3 is TGCAGCGTCACCCGTCTCCCTGACGGTCTGGCGTTATATGGCTACACCTTC. It yields the protein CSVTRLPDGLALYGYTF.

This chain uses TRBV6-5 with TRBJ2-7, with 7 bases aligning to TRBD1. Germline values: CDR1 MNHEY, CDR2 SVGAGI. V gave up 7 bases and J gave up 3 bases; unmatched junction bases: 3. This CDR3 has 12 amino acids. The CDR3 nucleotides read TGTGCCAGCAATAACAGGGGCTACGAGCAGTACTTC. Translating it yields CASNNRGYEQYF.

V is TRBV9 and J is TRBJ1-1; 9 bases are shared with TRBD1. This CDR3 has 15 amino acids. In germline, CDR1 is SGDLS, CDR2 YYNGEE. V dropped 3 bases and J dropped 3; count of bases not matched to a gene: 6. CDR3 sequence: CASSAGTGWDTEAFF. In DNA form, the CDR3 reads TGTGCCAGCAGCGCCGGGACAGGGTGGGACACTGAAGCTTTCTTT.

This clone was seen more than once but under ten times. The rearrangement links TRBV7-3 to TRBJ2-7, with TRBD2 matching over 7 bases. Germline V gene sequence: CDR1 SGHTA, CDR2 FQGTGA. The CDR3 extends over 12 amino acids. With V trimmed by 0 bases and J by 7 bases, 0 bases remained unmatched. The CDR3 spells CASSLTGGEQYF. Written as DNA, the CDR3 is TGTGCCAGCAGCTTAACGGGAGGGGAGCAGTACTTC. The variable domain in full, completed from reference TRBV7-3 and TRBJ2-7, reads GAGVSQTPSNKVTEKGKYVELRCDPISGHTALYWYRQSLGQGPEFLIYFQGTGAADDSGLPNDRFFAVRPEGSVSTLKIQRTERGDSAVYLCASSLTGGEQYFGPGTRLTVT.

The chain joins TRBV2 to TRBJ1-2, with D perhaps matching TRBD1 (5 bases). Germline CDR1 is SNHLY and CDR2 is FYNNEI. V was cut by 3 bases and J by 4 bases, with 12 bases left in between. The CDR3 has 14 residues. CDR3 DNA sequence: TGTGCCAGCAGTGAGATCAGGGAGACCTATGGCTACACCTTC. Its translation: CASSEIRETYGYTF. Complete variable domain (other parts from reference TRBV2 and TRBJ1-2): EPEVTQTPSHQVTQMGQEVILRCVPISNHLYFYWYRQILGQKVEFLVSFYNNEISEKSEIFDDQFSVERPDGSNFTLKIRSTKLEDSAMYFCASSEIRETYGYTFGSGTRLTVV.

The chain combines TRBV9 with TRBJ2-2; D is unclear. CDR1 is SGDLS, CDR2 YYNGEE, per germline. The CDR3 consists of 14 residues. V dropped 0 bases and J dropped 0 bases, with 3 bases sitting between them. Here the CDR3 reads CASSVDSNTGELFF. The CDR3 nucleotides are TGTGCCAGCAGCGTAGATTCGAACACCGGGGAGCTGTTTTTT.

The V gene is TRBV7-2, the J gene TRBJ2-7; D possibly corresponds to TRBD2 (5 bases). Trimming shortened V by 1 base and J by 3 bases, and 16 bases separated the two germline ends. The CDR3 sequence is 16 residues long. Germline-derived CDR1 and CDR2 are SGHTA and FQGNSA. CDR3: CASSLVGGSGGYEQYF. For the CDR3, the DNA is TGTGCCAGCAGCTTAGTAGGCGGGTCGGGCGGCTACGAGCAGTACTTC. Full variable domain (remainder filled in from reference TRBV7-2 and TRBJ2-7): GAGVSQSPSNKVTEKGKDVELRCDPISGHTALYWYRQSLGQGLEFLIYFQGNSAPDKSGLPSDRFSAERTGGSVSTLTIQRTQQEDSAVYLCASSLVGGSGGYEQYFGPGTRLTVT.

This clone showed up just once. J is TRBJ1-2 and V is TRBV3-1 (or the pseudogene TRBV3-2); 10 bases map to TRBD1. Trimming took 2 bases from V and 7 from J; bases not matched to a gene: 4. The germline V gene has CDR1 LGHDT and CDR2 YNNKEL (reference sequence). The CDR3 is 14 amino acids. The CDR3 sequence: CASSQSGTGVGYTF. CDR3 nucleotide sequence: TGTGCCAGCAGCCAATCGGGGACAGGGGTTGGCTACACCTTC.